This T cell receptor beta chain was documented in a study of blood T cell repertoires in COVID-19. Study summary: T cells, B-cell-depleted T cells, or PBMCs provided the cDNA or gDNA that served as material.

Using immunoSEQ multiplex PCR, the repertoire was profiled, and TCRdb retains in-frame clones only, with some absent. The sample shows 110,000 to 150,000 clones, approximately 90% of them seen only once. Trimming left V 1 base short and J 0 bases short, with 13 bases between. This CDR3 contains 17 residues. Looked up from germline, CDR1 is SGHTA and CDR2 is FQGNSA. The source material was PBMCs or T cells enriched from blood (not recorded which). The chain employs TRBV7-2 and TRBJ1-5; D is ambiguous. This TCR was sampled from a man aged 45-60 years who had recovered from COVID-19. The CDR3 DNA reads TGTGCCAGCAGCTTAGTCGTCTCACGGTATAGCAATCAGCCCCAGCATTTT. Its translation: CASSLVVSRYSNQPQHF.